This TCR beta chain is from a study of beta chain features in type 1 diabetes. Researchers reported sorting CD4+ naive, central memory, regulatory and stem cell-like memory cells via CD45RO/CCR7/CD25/CD127/CD95/CD27. Study findings and constraints: Type 1 diabetes patients showed fewer insertions and more deletions at VDJ junctions. Type 1 diabetes patients showed a moderate but significant shortening of TCRB CDR3s in all four CD4+ subsets. For patients, the naive, central memory and Treg TCRB repertoires appeared more alike than for healthy donors. These data did not resolve whether HLA type affects TCRB rearrangement.

A word on this clone: Antigen specificity is unknown.

CDR3 length: 14 amino acids. Germline V lookup: CDR1 MNHEY, CDR2 SMNVEV (reference sequence). Trimming stripped 7 bases from V and 1 base from J, with 14 bases between. Every isolated RNA sample was fully reverse transcribed, so sequencing captured expressed TCRB transcripts. TCRdb's table, derived via immunoSEQ multiplex PCR, lists solely in-frame clones and lacks some. This sample has hundreds of thousands of clones; about 14% occur once, and the top ten carry approximately 0.042%. The TCR sequence derives from a young man with type 1 diabetes. The chain has TRBV27 and TRBJ2-7, with TRBD2 as a possible D gene (6 bases). The sample consisted of naive CD4+ T cells from blood. CDR3 in amino acids: CASMRKAGSYEQYF. The DNA for the CDR3 is TGTGCCAGCATGAGGAAGGCGGGGTCCTACGAGCAGTACTTC.